This paragraph covers one T cell receptor beta chain sequence. Which antigen it targets is not known. Per-nucleotide qualities are absent, and no much larger clonotype sits a single base away. CDR1 and CDR2, per the germline V gene, are SGHAT and FQNNGV. The CDR3, from cysteine to phenylalanine, totals 14 residues. CDR3 DNA is the only sequence kept; it has 42 bases, read in frame from the first base. V is pared back by 4 bases and J by 2 bases, with 11 bases lying between the germline termini. Receptor libraries were prepared by the immunoSEQ multiplex PCR assay. On the authors' methods: Richness and clonality were used to summarize the repertoires, and clones that significantly expanded or contracted between pre- and post-therapy samples were identified. TCRdb's version of the immuneACCESS table is confined to in-frame rearrangements and falls short of the full clone set. An unresolved V gene accounts for under half of the shortfall where checked; the remainder is of unknown origin. The V and J calls and the clone size are those of that table, but D and trimming were determined from the DNA. The sample table records fewer than 35,000 clones; less than 95% of these occur just once. The top ten clones comprise about 5.3% of the sample.

The sample's time point label, in plain terms: at surgical resection after neoadjuvant nivolumab +/- ipilimumab. The samples were taken from NEOSTAR, a phase 2 randomized trial in operable NSCLC that tested neoadjuvant nivolumab or nivolumab plus ipilimumab, followed by surgery. The data belong to a study of neoadjuvant nivolumab and ipilimumab in lung cancer (dated by TCRdb to 2020 to 2022). Turning to the overall study: Nivolumab was administered intravenously at 3 mg/kg on days 1, 15 and 29, and in the combination arm ipilimumab 1 mg/kg was added on day 1 only. The major pathologic response (MPR) rate in the intention-to-treat population in each study arm was designated as the primary trial endpoint. A total of about 43 patients with operable NSCLC were treated in the trial, with about 23 randomized to nivolumab monotherapy and roughly 20 randomized to nivolumab plus ipilimumab. TCR repertoires in pretherapy (baseline) peripheral blood were compared with TCR repertoires in tumors resected at surgery after neoadjuvant immune checkpoint blockade. Matched pretherapy and resected tumor pairs were analyzed from seven patients, of whom four had been treated with nivolumab and three with nivolumab plus ipilimumab. Findings and caveats that apply to the study as a whole: Resected tumors had greater TCR richness and clonality than tumor-adjacent uninvolved lung, and increases were observed in more dual-therapy-treated tumors. A small number of samples was subjected to TCR sequencing. Pretherapy blood TCR richness correlated positively with richness in tumors resected after neoadjuvant therapy (Spearman R = 0.82). No significant correlation was found between TCR clonality and pathologic tumor regression, and only a single major-pathologic-response sample was available for the analysis of TCR clonality versus pathologic tumor regression. Tumor T-cell richness and clonality rose from pretherapy to surgery in three of three dual-therapy tumors but in only two of four nivolumab-treated tumors.

The V gene is TRBV11-2 and the J gene is TRBJ2-5; the D region is possibly TRBD1 or TRBD2, each matching across 5 bases. The TCR was taken from an adult with non-small cell lung cancer. This specimen consisted of peripheral blood, obtained after neoadjuvant nivolumab, alone or with ipilimumab, at or shortly before surgery. The nucleotide sequence is given as TGTGCCAGCAGCTCGGGGCTACTTCAAGAGACCCAGTACTTC. This codes for CASSSGLLQETQYF.